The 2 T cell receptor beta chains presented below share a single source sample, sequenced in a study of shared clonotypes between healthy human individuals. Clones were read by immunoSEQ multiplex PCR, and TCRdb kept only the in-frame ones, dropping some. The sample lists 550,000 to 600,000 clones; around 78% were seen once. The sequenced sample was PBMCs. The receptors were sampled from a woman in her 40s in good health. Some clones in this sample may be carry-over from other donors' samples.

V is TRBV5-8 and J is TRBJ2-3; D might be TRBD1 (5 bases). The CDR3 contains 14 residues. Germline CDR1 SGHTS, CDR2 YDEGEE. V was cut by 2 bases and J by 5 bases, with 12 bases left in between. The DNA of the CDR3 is TGTGCCAGCAGCTTAGGGCAGGGCGGAGATACGCAGTATTTT. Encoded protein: CASSLGQGGDTQYF.

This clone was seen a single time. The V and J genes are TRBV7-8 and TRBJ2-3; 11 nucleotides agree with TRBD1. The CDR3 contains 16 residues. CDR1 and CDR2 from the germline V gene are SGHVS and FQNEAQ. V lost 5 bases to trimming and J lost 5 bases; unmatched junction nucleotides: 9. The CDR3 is CASSPQGQGVRDTQYF. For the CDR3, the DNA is TGTGCCAGCAGCCCCCAGGGACAGGGGGTTAGAGATACGCAGTATTTT.